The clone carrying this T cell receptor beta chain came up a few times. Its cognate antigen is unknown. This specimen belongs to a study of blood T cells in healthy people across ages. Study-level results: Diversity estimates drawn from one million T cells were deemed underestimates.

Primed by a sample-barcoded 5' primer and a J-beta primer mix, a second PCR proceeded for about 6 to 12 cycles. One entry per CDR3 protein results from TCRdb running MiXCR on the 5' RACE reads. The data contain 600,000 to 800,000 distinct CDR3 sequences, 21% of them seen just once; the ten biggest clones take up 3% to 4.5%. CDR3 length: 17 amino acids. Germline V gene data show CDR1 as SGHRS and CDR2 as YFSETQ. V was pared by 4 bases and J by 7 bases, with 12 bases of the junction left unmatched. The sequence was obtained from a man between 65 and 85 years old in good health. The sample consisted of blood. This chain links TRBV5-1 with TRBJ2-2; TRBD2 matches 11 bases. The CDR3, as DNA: TGCGCCAGCAGCACGAGGGGACTAGCGGAGACAGTCGGGGAGCTGTTTTTT. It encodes CASSTRGLAETVGELFF.